This T cell receptor beta chain emerged from a study of blood T cell repertoires in COVID-19. For the study at large: Sites across the United States, Italy and Spain contributed samples from acute and convalescent COVID-19. T cells, B-cell-depleted T cells, or PBMCs provided the cDNA or gDNA that served as material.

V lost 8 bases and J lost 3; bases outside the gene matches: 6. This CDR3 has 14 amino acids. Germline values: CDR1 LNHDA, CDR2 SQIVND (reference sequence). Libraries were prepared by immunoSEQ multiplex PCR; TCRdb keeps only in-frame clonotypes and omits some of them. The sample lists nearly 250,000 clones, 65% to 90% occurring once. Study members were between roughly 18 and 89 years old and lived in fewer than 30 US regions. Participants' reported clinical history set cohort assignment. The sequenced material came from PBMCs or T cells enriched from blood (not recorded which). The clonotype originates from a woman between 50 and 59 years old with acute COVID-19. The gene calls are TRBV19 and TRBJ1-4, with 7 bases identical to TRBD1. The CDR3 protein is CASAQGVSNEKLFF. The CDR3 coding sequence is TGTGCCAGTGCCCAGGGGGTGTCTAATGAAAAACTGTTTTTT.